One sample yielded the 20 T cell receptor beta chains listed below, sequenced in a study of human T cells and chemical hapten exposure. Time point in this sample: patch test 3, about 24 weeks after DPC sensitization. Documented treatment: therapeutic diphenylcyclopropenone sensitization with weekly scalp DPC. The authors' total RNA extraction used unfractionated whole blood. TCRdb reprocessed the RACE reads via MiXCR and lists one record per CDR3 protein. The sample records some 39,000 distinct CDR3 sequences, more than 9% being singletons. The sample was whole blood, taken in connection with sensitization to the hapten diphenylcyclopropenone (DPC). These receptors originate from a man aged 45 to 65 with alopecia areata. Some clones in this sample may be carry-over from other donors' samples.

The table lists this clonotype with many counts. V and J are TRBV7-9 and TRBJ2-5, with 16 bases that match TRBD2. The ends lost 3 bases at V and 5 bases at J; junction bases unmatched: 3. The CDR3 has 16 residues. The V gene's germline CDR1 is SEHNR and CDR2 FQNEAQ (reference sequence). As DNA, the CDR3 is TGTGCCAGCAGCTTGGGACTAGCGGGAGGGCAGGAGACCCAGTACTTC. Translated, it gives CASSLGLAGGQETQYF.

CDR3 DNA: TGTGCCAGCAGCTTTTTAGGCTATGGCTACACCTTC. Protein sequence: CASSFLGYGYTF. The chain recombines TRBV9 with TRBJ1-2, with D uncertain. Per the germline V gene, CDR1 is SGDLS and CDR2 is YYNGEE. The CDR3 has 12 amino acids. V dropped 4 bases and J dropped 4 bases, with 8 bases sitting between them.

The chain carries TRBV5-1 and TRBJ2-5; 7 positions agree with TRBD1. The CDR3 has 14 amino acids. Germline CDR1 reads SGHRS; CDR2 reads YFSETQ. V shed 5 bases, J shed 4 bases, and the junction held 8 bases outside the gene matches. The CDR3 region is CASRQRTGLETQYF. The DNA for the CDR3 is TGCGCCAGCAGACAACGGACAGGATTAGAGACCCAGTACTTC.

The chain joins TRBV5-1 to TRBJ2-7; D is possibly TRBD1 (6 bases). The CDR3 runs to 14 residues. Trimming left V 0 bases short and J 6 bases short, with 13 bases between. Germline V lookup: CDR1 SGHRS, CDR2 YFSETQ. The CDR3 bases are TGCGCCAGCAGCTTGGCCCCAGGGGTGCGCGAGCAGTACTTC. Residues: CASSLAPGVREQYF.

This chain connects TRBV9 to TRBJ2-2; D gene unclear. The V end was cut by 0 bases, the J end by 6 bases, with 9 bases between. Germline V CDR1 and CDR2: SGDLS, YYNGEE. The CDR3 contains 14 residues. CDR3 DNA sequence: TGTGCCAGCAGCGTAGACGGAGTGGCCGGGGAGCTGTTTTTT. Its translation is CASSVDGVAGELFF.

Comments on this clonotype: A much larger clone sits a single nucleotide away, making a read error possible. Without the conserved terminal phenylalanine or tryptophan, this CDR3 likely stems from a read error. The chain carries TRBV9 and TRBJ2-3, with TRBD1 matching 7 bases. Germline V gives CDR1 SGDLS, CDR2 YYNGEE. V lost 0 bases and J lost 6; bases outside the gene matches: 4. There are 14 residues in the CDR3. The CDR3 sequence is CASSVGGTADTQYS. The CDR3 nucleotides are TGTGCCAGCAGCGTAGGAGGGACAGCGGATACGCAGTATTCT.

At least ten counts were recorded for this clonotype. V usage is TRBV4-1 and J usage is TRBJ2-1; D remains unclear. The CDR3 contains 12 residues. Germline V gene lookup returns CDR1 MGHRA and CDR2 YSYEKL. Between the trimmed V and J ends, which lost 4 bases and 6 bases, there was a span of 7 bases. In DNA, the CDR3 is TGCGCCAGCAGCCTAGGAGTCAATGAGCAGTTCTTC. Translated, it gives CASSLGVNEQFF.

As DNA, the CDR3 is TGCGCCAGCAGCGACAGTGGCTATGGCTACACCTTC. The encoded protein is CASSDSGYGYTF. The chain has TRBV4-1 and TRBJ1-2; possibly TRBD1 for D (5 bases). The germline V and J ends were trimmed by 5 bases and 4 bases, with 8 bases remaining between them. CDR3 size: 12 residues. Germline CDR1 reads MGHRA; CDR2 reads YSYEKL.

This clonotype is termed medium-sized. The genes are TRBV7-9 and TRBJ2-3, with 7 positions matching TRBD2. Germline V gene lookup returns CDR1 SEHNR and CDR2 FQNEAQ (reference sequence). This CDR3 has 16 residues. V dropped 5 bases and J dropped 3; count of bases not matched to a gene: 11. CDR3 amino acids: CASSPVAGSLTDTQYF. Written as DNA, the CDR3 is TGTGCCAGCAGCCCGGTAGCGGGTTCATTAACAGATACGCAGTATTTT.

This clonotype occurred a few times. This chain uses TRBV12-3 or TRBV12-4 with TRBJ2-5, with D perhaps matching TRBD2 (6 bases). The CDR3 is 14 amino acids. V was cut by 1 base and J by 2 bases, with 8 bases left in between. CDR3 DNA sequence: TGTGCCAGCAGTTTAGACCGGGGGCAAGAGACCCAGTACTTC. Residues: CASSLDRGQETQYF.

This clonotype came up many times. The gene calls are TRBV4-1 and TRBJ1-4; D is unresolved. The CDR3 loop spans 14 amino acids. V was clipped by 0 bases and J by 7 bases, with 9 bases between them. Germline-derived CDR1 and CDR2 are MGHRA and YSYEKL. The DNA of the CDR3 is TGCGCCAGCAGCCAAGAGGAGAGGAGTGAAAAACTGTTTTTT. Encoded protein: CASSQEERSEKLFF.

The table lists this clonotype with many counts. The chain uses TRBV11-2 and TRBJ1-1, with TRBD1 matching over 9 bases. The CDR3 spans 14 residues. Per germline, CDR1 SGHAT and CDR2 FQNNGV. V shed 3 bases and J 4 bases; nucleotides not matched to a gene: 3. The CDR3, as DNA: TGTGCCAGCAGCTTGGGACAGGGATCCACTGAAGCTTTCTTT. It encodes CASSLGQGSTEAFF.

This clonotype was found many times. The chain recombines TRBV12-3 or TRBV12-4 with TRBJ1-1; 12 nucleotides agree with TRBD1. CDR3 size: 17 residues. The J segment lost 3 bases and the V segment lost 6 bases, leaving 11 bases of the junction unmatched. The CDR3: CASSNQGQGAGHTEAFF. The CDR3 region has the DNA TGTGCCAGCAGCAACCAGGGACAGGGGGCCGGTCACACTGAAGCTTTCTTT.

This clonotype was seen repeatedly, ten times or more. This CDR3 is CASSLTRRNEQFF. In DNA form, the CDR3 reads TGTGCCAGCAGCTTAACTAGACGTAATGAGCAGTTCTTC. This chain uses TRBV7-3 with TRBJ2-1; no clear D gene. The germline CDR1 and CDR2 sequences are SGHTA and FQGTGA. V dropped 0 bases and J dropped 7 bases, with 7 bases sitting between them. This CDR3 has 13 amino acids.

The sample holds many counts of this clonotype. The chain recombines TRBV29-1 with TRBJ2-7; 10 bases are a match to TRBD1. The CDR3 loop spans 12 amino acids. Trimming cost V 7 bases and J 6 bases; bases outside gene matches: 6. Germline V gives CDR1 SQVTM, CDR2 ANQGSEA. CDR3 loop: CSGGQGISEQYF. CDR3 bases: TGCAGCGGGGGACAGGGGATTTCCGAGCAGTACTTC.

The sample holds a few counts of this clonotype. The CDR3 loop reads CASSQGPQLAFAGELFF. The CDR3 region has the DNA TGCGCCAGCAGCCAAGGCCCACAACTAGCGTTCGCCGGGGAGCTGTTTTTT. This chain joins TRBV4-1 and TRBJ2-2; the match to TRBD2 covers 7 bases. CDR3 length: 17 amino acids. The J segment lost 6 bases and the V segment lost 1 base, leaving 11 bases of the junction unmatched. The germline V gene encodes CDR1 MGHRA and CDR2 YSYEKL.

The table lists this clonotype with many counts. This chain connects TRBV18 to TRBJ2-7, with a tentative D call TRBD1 (6 bases). Germline CDR1 reads KGHSH; CDR2 reads LQKENI. The CDR3 spans 15 residues. With 0 bases removed from V and 5 bases from J, the gap between germline ends came to 14 bases. DNA of the CDR3: TGTGCCAGCTCACCACCACAGGGTACTCAGGACGAGCAGTACTTC. This encodes CASSPPQGTQDEQYF.

This clonotype has ten or more counts. V is TRBV11-2 and J is TRBJ2-1; tentatively, D is TRBD2 (6 bases). V lost 3 bases and J lost 5, with 23 bases in between. In germline, CDR1 is SGHAT, CDR2 FQNNGV. The CDR3 runs to 18 residues. This chain's CDR3 is CASSFRGPTRGKDNEQFF. DNA for the CDR3: TGTGCCAGCAGCTTCCGAGGCCCGACCCGGGGGAAGGACAATGAGCAGTTCTTC.

This clonotype showed up just a few times. J is TRBJ2-7 and V is TRBV28; D ambiguous. The CDR3 totals 12 residues. In germline, CDR1 is MDHEN, CDR2 SYDVKM. V was clipped by 6 bases and J by 6 bases, with 12 bases between them. The CDR3, as DNA: TGTGCCAGCAGCCTTCAGGAAGCCGAGCAGTACTTC. This gives the protein CASSLQEAEQYF.

This clonotype appeared many times. The CDR3 nucleotides are TGCAGTGCTAGCCGGGACAGTAACACCGGGGAGCTGTTTTTT. Protein: CSASRDSNTGELFF. This chain uses TRBV20-1 with TRBJ2-2, with 7 positions matching TRBD1. The germline CDR1 and CDR2 sequences are DFQATT and SNEGSKA (reference sequence). This CDR3 has 14 amino acids. Germline trimming cut 3 bases from V and 2 bases from J; bases unmatched to any gene: 3.